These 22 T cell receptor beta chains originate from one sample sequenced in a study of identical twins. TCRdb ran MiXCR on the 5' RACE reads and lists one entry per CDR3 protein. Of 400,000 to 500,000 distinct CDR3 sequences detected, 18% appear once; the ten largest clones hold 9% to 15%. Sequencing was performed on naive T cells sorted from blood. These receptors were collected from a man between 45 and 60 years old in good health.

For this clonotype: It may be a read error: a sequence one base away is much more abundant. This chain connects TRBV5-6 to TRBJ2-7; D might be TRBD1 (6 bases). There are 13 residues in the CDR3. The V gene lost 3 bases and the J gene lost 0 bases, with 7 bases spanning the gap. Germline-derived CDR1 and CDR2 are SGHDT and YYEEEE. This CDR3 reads CASSSDSSYEQYF. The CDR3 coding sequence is TGTGCCAGCAGCTCGGACAGCTCCTACGAGCAGTACTTC.

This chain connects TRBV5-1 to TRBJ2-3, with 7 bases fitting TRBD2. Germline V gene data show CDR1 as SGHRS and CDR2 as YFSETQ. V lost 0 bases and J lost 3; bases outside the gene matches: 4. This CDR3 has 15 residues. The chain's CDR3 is CASSLVGTKTDTQYF. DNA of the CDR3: TGCGCCAGCAGCTTGGTCGGGACTAAGACAGATACGCAGTATTTT.

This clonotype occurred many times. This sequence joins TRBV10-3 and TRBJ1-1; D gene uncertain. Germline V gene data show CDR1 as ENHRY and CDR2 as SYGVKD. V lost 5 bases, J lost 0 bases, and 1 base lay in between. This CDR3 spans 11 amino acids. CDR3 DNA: TGTGCCATCAGTATGAACACTGAAGCTTTCTTT. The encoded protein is CAISMNTEAFF.

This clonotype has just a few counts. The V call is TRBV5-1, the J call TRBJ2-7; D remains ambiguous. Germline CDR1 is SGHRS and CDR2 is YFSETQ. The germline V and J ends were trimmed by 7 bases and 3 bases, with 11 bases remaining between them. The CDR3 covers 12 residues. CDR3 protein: CASQSEVYEQYF. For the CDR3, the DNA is TGCGCCAGCCAATCAGAGGTCTACGAGCAGTACTTC.

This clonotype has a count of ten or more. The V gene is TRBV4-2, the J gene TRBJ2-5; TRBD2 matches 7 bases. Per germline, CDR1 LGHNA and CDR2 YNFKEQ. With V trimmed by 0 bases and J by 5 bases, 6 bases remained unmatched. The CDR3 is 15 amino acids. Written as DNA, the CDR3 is TGTGCCAGCAGCCAAGATCGCGGGGGAGTGGAGACCCAGTACTTC. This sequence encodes CASSQDRGGVETQYF.

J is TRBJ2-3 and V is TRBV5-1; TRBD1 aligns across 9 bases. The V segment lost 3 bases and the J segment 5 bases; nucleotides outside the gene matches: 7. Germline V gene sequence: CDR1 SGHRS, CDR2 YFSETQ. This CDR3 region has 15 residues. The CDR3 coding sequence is TGCGCCAGCAGCTCGAACAGGGGGCGGAAAGATACGCAGTATTTT. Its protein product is CASSSNRGRKDTQYF. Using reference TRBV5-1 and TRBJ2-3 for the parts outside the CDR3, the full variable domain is KAGVTQTPRYLIKTRGQQVTLSCSPISGHRSVSWYQQTPGQGLQFLFEYFSETQRNKGNFPGRFSGRQFSNSRSEMNVSTLELGDSALYLCASSSNRGRKDTQYFGPGTRLTVL.

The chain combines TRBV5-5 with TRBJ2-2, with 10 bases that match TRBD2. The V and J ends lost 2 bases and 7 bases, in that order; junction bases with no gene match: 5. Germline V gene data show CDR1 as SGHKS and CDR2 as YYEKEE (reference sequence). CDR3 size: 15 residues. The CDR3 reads CASSLSGGAGGELFF. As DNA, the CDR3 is TGTGCCAGCAGCTTAAGCGGGGGGGCCGGCGGGGAGCTGTTTTTT.

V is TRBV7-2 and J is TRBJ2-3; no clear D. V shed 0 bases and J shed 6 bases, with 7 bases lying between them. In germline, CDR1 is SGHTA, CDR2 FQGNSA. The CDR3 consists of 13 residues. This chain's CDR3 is CASSLALLDTQYF. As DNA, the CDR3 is TGTGCCAGCAGCTTAGCCCTGCTGGATACGCAGTATTTT.

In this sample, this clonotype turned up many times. The CDR3 loop is CASSLRRGGPEEKLFF. The CDR3 DNA reads as TGTGCCAGCAGTCTCCGACGGGGCGGTCCGGAAGAAAAACTGTTTTTT. The chain links TRBV7-9 to TRBJ1-4; possibly TRBD1 for D (5 bases). Trimming took 6 bases from V and 8 from J, leaving 22 bases between them. CDR1 and CDR2 from the germline V gene are SEHNR and FQNEAQ (reference sequence). This CDR3 region has 16 residues.

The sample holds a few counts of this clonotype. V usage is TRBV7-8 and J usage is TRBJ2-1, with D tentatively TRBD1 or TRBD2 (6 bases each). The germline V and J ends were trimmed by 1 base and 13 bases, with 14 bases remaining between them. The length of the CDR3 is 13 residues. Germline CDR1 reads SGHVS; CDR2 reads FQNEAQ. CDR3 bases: TGTGCCAGCAGCTTAGATTGGGGGGACAAACAGTTCTTC. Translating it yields CASSLDWGDKQFF.

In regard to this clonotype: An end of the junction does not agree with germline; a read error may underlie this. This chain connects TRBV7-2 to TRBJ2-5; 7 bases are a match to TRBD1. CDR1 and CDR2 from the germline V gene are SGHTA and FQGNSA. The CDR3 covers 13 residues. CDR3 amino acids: CVSRLTGSETQYF. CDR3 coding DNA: TGTGTCAGCAGATTGACAGGGTCAGAGACCCAGTACTTC.

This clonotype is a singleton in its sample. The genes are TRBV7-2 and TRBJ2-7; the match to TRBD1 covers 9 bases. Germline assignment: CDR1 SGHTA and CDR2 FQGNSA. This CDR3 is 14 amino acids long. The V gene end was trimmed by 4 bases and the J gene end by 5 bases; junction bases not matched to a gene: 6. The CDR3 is CASSSPGTGHEQYF. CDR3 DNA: TGTGCCAGCAGCTCCCCCGGGACAGGGCACGAGCAGTACTTC.

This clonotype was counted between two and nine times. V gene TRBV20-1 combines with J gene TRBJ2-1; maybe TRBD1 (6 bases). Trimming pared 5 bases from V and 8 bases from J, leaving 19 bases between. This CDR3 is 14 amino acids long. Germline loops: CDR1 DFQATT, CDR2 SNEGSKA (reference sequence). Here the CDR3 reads CSAHGFRGMDEQFF. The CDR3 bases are TGCAGTGCTCATGGGTTCAGGGGAATGGATGAGCAGTTCTTC.

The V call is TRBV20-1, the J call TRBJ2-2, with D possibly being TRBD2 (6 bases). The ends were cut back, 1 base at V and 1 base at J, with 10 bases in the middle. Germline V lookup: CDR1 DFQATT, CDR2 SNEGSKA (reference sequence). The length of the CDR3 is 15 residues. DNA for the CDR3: TGCAGTGCTAGAGTGGGGGGAGTGAACACCGGGGAGCTGTTTTTT. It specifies CSARVGGVNTGELFF.

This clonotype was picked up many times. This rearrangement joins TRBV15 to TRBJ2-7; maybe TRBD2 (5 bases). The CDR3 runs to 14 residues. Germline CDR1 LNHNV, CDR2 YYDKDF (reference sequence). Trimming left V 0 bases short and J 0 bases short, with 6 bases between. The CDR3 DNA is TGTGCCACCAGCAGAGATCGGGACTCCTACGAGCAGTACTTC. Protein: CATSRDRDSYEQYF. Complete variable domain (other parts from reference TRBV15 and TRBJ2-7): DAMVIQNPRYQVTQFGKPVTLSCSQTLNHNVMYWYQQKSSQAPKLLFHYYDKDFNNEADTPDNFQSRRPNTSFCFLDIRSPGLGDTAMYLCATSRDRDSYEQYFGPGTRLTVT.

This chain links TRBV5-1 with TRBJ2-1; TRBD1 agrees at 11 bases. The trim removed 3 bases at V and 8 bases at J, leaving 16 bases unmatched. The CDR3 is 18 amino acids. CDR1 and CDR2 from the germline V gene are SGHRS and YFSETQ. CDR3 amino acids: CASSSVPTGTGGTDEQFF. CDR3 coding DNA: TGCGCCAGCAGCTCTGTGCCGACCGGGACAGGGGGGACGGATGAGCAGTTCTTC.

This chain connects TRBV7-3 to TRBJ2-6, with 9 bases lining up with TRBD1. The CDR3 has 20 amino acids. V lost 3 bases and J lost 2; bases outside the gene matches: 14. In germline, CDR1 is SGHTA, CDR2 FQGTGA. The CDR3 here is CASSLRNFITGGTGANVLTF. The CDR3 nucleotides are TGTGCCAGCAGCTTGAGGAACTTCATAACAGGGGGCACTGGGGCCAACGTCCTGACTTTC.

CDR3: CATSESNQETQYF. The CDR3 bases are TGTGCCACCAGTGAGAGTAACCAAGAGACCCAGTACTTC. The rearrangement uses TRBV24-1 and TRBJ2-5; D is unresolved. This CDR3 is 13 amino acids long. With 4 bases removed from V and 0 bases from J, the gap between germline ends came to 5 bases. Germline CDR1 and CDR2: KGHDR and SFDVKD.

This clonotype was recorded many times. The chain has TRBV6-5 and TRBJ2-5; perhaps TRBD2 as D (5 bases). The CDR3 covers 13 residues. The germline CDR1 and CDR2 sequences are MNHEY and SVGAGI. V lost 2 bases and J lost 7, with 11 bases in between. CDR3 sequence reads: CASSYGARGTQYF. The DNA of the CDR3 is TGTGCCAGCAGTTACGGCGCCCGGGGGACCCAGTACTTC.

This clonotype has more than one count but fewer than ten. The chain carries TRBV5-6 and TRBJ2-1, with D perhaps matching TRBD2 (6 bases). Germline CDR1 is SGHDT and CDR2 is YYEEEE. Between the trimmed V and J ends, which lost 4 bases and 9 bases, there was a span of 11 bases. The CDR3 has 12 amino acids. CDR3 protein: CASSRAGIEQFF. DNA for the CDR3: TGTGCCAGCAGCCGGGCGGGGATTGAGCAGTTCTTC.

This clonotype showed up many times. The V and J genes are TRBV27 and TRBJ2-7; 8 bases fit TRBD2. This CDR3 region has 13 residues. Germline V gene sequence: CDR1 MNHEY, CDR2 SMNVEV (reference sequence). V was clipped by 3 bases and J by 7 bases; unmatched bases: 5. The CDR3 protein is CASSFREGWEQYF. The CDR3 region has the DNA TGTGCCAGCAGTTTCCGGGAGGGCTGGGAGCAGTACTTC.

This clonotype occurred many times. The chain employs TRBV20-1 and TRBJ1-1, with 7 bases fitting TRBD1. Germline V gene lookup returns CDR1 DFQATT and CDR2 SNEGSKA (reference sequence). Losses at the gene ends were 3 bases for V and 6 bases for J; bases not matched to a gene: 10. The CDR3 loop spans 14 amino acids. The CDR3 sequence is CSASQPGQYSEAFF. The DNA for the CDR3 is TGCAGTGCTAGCCAGCCGGGACAGTACTCTGAAGCTTTCTTT.